This T cell receptor (beta chain) was captured in a study of beta chain features in type 1 diabetes. The CDR3 has 12 amino acids. The germline V gene has CDR1 MNHNY and CDR2 SVGAGI (reference sequence). Trimming left V 10 bases short and J 7 bases short, with 14 bases between. This clone was found a few times. What it recognizes is unknown. Expressed TCRB transcripts got sequenced, as all isolated RNA was reverse transcribed. Libraries were prepared by immunoSEQ multiplex PCR; TCRdb keeps only in-frame clonotypes and omits some of them. Among about 300,000 clones, about 13% were seen once, and the ten largest hold roughly 0.015%. The study, taken as a whole, reports: Still unanswered here is whether HLA type influences TCRB rearrangement. All four CD4+ subsets from Type 1 diabetes patients carried moderately but significantly shorter TCRB CDR3s. Shorter templates might be favored by PCR, equally in patients and controls.

Sorting based on CD45RO/CCR7/CD25/CD127/CD95/CD27 separated CD4+ naive, central memory, regulatory and stem cell-like memory cells. Sort purity for all populations was recorded as exceeding 98%. The sequencing sample was made of naive CD4+ T cells from blood. V usage is TRBV6-6 and J usage is TRBJ2-1, with a possible D match to TRBD1 (6 bases). This clonotype originated in a woman under 30 with type 1 diabetes. CDR3 nucleotide sequence: TGTGCCACCGGATGGACAGTGAATGAGCAGTTCTTC. Translation: CATGWTVNEQFF.